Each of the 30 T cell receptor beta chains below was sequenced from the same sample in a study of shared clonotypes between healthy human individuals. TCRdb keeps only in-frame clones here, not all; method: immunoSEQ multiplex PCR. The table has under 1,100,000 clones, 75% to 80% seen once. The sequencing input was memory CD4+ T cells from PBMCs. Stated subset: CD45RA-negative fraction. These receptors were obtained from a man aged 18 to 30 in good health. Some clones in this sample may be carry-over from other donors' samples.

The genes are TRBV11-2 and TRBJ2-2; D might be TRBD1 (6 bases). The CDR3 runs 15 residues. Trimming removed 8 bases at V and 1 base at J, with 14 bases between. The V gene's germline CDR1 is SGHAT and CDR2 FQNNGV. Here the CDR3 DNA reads TGTGCCAGCGGCCCCATCAGGGGGAACACCGGGGAGCTGTTTTTT. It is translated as CASGPIRGNTGELFF.

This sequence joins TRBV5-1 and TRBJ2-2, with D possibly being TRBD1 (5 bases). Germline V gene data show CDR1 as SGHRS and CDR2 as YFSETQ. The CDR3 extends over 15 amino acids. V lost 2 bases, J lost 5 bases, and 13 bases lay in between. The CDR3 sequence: CASSLSPGWTGELFF. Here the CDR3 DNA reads TGCGCCAGCAGCTTATCCCCAGGGTGGACCGGGGAGCTGTTTTTT.

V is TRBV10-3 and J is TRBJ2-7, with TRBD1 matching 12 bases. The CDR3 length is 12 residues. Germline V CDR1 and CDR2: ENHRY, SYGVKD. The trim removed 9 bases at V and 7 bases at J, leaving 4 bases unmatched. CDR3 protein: CAMGQGAGEQYF. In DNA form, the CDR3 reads TGTGCCATGGGACAGGGGGCAGGGGAGCAGTACTTC.

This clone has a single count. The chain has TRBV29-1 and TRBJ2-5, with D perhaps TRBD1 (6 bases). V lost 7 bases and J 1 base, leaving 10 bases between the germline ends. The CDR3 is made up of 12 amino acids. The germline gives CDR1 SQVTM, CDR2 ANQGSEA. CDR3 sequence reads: CSAGTFQETQYF. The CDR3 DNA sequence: TGCAGCGCGGGGACATTCCAAGAGACCCAGTACTTC.

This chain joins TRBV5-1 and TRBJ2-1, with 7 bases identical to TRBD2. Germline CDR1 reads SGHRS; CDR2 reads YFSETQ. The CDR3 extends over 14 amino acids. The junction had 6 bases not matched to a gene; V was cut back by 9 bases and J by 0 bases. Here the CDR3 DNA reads TGCGCCACCGCAAGCGGGACCTCCTACAATGAGCAGTTCTTC. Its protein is CATASGTSYNEQFF.

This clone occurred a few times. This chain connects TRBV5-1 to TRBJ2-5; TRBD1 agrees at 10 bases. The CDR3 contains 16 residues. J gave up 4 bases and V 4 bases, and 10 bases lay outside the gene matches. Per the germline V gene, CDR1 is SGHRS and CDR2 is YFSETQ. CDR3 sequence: CASSVTGTGDGETQYF. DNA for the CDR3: TGCGCCAGCAGCGTAACCGGGACAGGGGACGGAGAGACCCAGTACTTC.

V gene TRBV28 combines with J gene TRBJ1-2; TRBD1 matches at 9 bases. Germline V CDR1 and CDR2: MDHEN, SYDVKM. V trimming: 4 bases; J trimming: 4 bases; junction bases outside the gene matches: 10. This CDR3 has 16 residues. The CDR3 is CASSSPHRGQSYGYTF. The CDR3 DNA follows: TGTGCCAGCAGTTCCCCCCACAGGGGGCAAAGCTATGGCTACACCTTC.

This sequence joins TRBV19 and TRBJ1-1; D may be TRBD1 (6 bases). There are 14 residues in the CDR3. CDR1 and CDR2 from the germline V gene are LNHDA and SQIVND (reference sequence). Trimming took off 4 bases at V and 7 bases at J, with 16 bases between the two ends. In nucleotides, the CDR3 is TGTGCCAGTAGTAAGGGACAATGGGATCTTGAAGCTTTCTTT. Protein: CASSKGQWDLEAFF. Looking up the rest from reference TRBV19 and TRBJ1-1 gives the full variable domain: DGGITQSPKYLFRKEGQNVTLSCEQNLNHDAMYWYRQDPGQGLRLIYYSQIVNDFQKGDIAEGYSVSREKKESFPLTVTSAQKNPTAFYLCASSKGQWDLEAFFGQGTRLTVV.

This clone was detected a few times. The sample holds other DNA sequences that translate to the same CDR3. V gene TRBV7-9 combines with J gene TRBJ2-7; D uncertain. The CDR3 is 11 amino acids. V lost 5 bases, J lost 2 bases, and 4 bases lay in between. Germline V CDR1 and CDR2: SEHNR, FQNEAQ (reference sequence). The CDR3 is CASSRTYEQYF. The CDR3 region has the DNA TGTGCCAGCAGCAGGACCTACGAGCAGTACTTC.

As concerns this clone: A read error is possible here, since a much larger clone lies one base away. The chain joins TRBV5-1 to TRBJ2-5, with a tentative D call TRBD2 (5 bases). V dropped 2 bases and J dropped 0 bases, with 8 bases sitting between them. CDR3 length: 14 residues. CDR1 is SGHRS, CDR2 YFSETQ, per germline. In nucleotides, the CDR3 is TGCGCCAGCAGCTTTAACGGGAACCAAGAGACCCAGTACTTC. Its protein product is CASSFNGNQETQYF.

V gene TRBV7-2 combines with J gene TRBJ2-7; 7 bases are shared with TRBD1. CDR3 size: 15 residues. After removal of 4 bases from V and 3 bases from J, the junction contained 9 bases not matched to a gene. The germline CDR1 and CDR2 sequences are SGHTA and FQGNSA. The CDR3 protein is CASSSPDRAGYEQYF. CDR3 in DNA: TGTGCCAGCAGCTCGCCTGACAGGGCCGGCTACGAGCAGTACTTC.

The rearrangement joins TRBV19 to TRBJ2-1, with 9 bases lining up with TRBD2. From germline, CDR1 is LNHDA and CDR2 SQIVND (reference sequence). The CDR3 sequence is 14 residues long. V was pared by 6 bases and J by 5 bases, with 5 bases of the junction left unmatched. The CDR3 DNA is TGTGCCAGTAGCCTAGCGGGATTTGACAATGAGCAGTTCTTC. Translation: CASSLAGFDNEQFF.

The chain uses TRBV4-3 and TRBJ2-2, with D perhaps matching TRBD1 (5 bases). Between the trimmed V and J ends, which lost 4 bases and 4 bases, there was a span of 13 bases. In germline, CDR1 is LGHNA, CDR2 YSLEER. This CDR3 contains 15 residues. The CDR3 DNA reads TGCGCCAGCAGCCCAGCGACAGTACTCACCGGGGAGCTGTTTTTT. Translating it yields CASSPATVLTGELFF.

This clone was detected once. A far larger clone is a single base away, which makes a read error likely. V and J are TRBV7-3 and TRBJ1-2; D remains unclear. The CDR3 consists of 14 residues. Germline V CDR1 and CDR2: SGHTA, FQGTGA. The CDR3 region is CAGSLSPGGDGYTF. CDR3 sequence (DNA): TGTGCCGGCAGCTTAAGCCCGGGAGGCGATGGCTACACCTTC.

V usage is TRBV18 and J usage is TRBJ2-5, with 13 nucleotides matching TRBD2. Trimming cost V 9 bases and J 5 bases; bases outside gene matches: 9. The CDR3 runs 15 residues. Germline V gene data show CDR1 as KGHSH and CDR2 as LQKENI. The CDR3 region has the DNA TGTGCCAGTACCGGGACTAGCGGGACCGGGGAGACCCAGTACTTC. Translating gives CASTGTSGTGETQYF.

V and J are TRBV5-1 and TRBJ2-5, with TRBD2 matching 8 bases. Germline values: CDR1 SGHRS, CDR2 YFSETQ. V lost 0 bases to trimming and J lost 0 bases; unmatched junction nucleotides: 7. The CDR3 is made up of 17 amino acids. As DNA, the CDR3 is TGCGCCAGCAGCTTGGTGTCAGCGGGAGCGTACCAAGAGACCCAGTACTTC. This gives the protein CASSLVSAGAYQETQYF. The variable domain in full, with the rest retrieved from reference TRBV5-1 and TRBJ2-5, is KAGVTQTPRYLIKTRGQQVTLSCSPISGHRSVSWYQQTPGQGLQFLFEYFSETQRNKGNFPGRFSGRQFSNSRSEMNVSTLELGDSALYLCASSLVSAGAYQETQYFGPGTRLLVL.

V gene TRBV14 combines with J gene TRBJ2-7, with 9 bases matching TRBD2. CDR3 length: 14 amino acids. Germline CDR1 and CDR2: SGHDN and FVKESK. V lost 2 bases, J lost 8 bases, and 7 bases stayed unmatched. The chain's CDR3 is CASSQSTSGTQQYF. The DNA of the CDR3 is TGTGCCAGCAGCCAATCGACTAGCGGTACTCAGCAGTACTTC. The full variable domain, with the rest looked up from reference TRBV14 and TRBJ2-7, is EAGVTQFPSHSVIEKGQTVTLRCDPISGHDNLYWYRRVMGKEIKFLLHFVKESKQDESGMPNNRFLAERTGGTYSTLKVQPAELEDSGVYFCASSQSTSGTQQYFGPGTRLTVT.

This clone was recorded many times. The CDR3 bases are TGCAGTGCTAGGCCGGGACGGGAGCAGTACTTC. Its protein is CSARPGREQYF. The gene calls are TRBV20-1 and TRBJ2-7, with D possibly called TRBD1 or TRBD2 (5 bases each). The CDR3 totals 11 residues. V lost 3 bases and J lost 7, with 10 bases in between. Germline V gene sequence: CDR1 DFQATT, CDR2 SNEGSKA (reference sequence).

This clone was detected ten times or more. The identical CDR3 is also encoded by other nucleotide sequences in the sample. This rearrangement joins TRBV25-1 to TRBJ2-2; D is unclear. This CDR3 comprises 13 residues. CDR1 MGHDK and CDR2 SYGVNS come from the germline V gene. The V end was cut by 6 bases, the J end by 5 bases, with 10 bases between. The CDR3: CASSLTGTGELFF. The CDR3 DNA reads TGTGCCAGCAGCTTAACCGGAACCGGGGAGCTGTTTTTT.

In nucleotides, the CDR3 is TGTGCCATCAGTGACTCTCCGGGGCGTCCTTCTCCACAGACCCAGTACTTC. Its translation is CAISDSPGRPSPQTQYF. The rearrangement uses TRBV10-3 and TRBJ2-5; either TRBD1 or TRBD2 may fit D (5 bases each). Germline lookup yields CDR1 ENHRY and CDR2 SYGVKD. The length of the CDR3 is 17 residues. Trimming took 3 bases from V and 6 from J, leaving 23 bases between them.

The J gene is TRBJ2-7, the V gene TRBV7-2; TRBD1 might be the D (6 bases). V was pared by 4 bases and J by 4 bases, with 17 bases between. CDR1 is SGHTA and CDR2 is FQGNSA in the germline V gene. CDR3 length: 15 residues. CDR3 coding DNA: TGTGCCAGCAGCTCCCAGCAGGGGCTCATGTACGAGCAGTACTTC. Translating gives CASSSQQGLMYEQYF.

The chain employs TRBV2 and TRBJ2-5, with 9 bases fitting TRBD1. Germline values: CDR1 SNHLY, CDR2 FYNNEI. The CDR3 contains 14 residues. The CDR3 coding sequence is TGTGCTTACAGGCGGGACAGGGTAATGGAGACCCAGTACTTC. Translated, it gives CAYRRDRVMETQYF.

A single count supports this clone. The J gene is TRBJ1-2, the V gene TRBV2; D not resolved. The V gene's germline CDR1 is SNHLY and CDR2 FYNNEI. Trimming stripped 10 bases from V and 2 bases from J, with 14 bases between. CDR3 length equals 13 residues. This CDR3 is CATHYLRNYGYTF. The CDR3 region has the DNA TGTGCCACCCATTACCTCAGAAACTATGGCTACACCTTC.

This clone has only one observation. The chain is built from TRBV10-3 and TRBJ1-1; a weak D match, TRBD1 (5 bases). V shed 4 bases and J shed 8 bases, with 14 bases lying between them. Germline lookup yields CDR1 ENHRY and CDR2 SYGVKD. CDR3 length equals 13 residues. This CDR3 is CAISGAQGTEAFF. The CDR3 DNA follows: TGTGCCATCAGTGGGGCCCAGGGCACAGAAGCTTTCTTT.

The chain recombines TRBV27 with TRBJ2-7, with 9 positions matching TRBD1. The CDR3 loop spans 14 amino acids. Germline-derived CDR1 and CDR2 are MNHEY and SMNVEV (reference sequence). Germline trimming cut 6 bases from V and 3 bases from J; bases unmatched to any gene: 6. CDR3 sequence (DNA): TGTGCCAGCAGGCGGGGACAGGGTATCTACGAGCAGTACTTC. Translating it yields CASRRGQGIYEQYF.

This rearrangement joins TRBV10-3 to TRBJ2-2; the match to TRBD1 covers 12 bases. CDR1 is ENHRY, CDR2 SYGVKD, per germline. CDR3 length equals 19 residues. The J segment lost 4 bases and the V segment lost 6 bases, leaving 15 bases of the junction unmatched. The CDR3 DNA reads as TGTGCCATCAGGGCGGGACAGGGGGCGAGTCCCTTTAGCACCGGGGAGCTGTTTTTT. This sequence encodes CAIRAGQGASPFSTGELFF.

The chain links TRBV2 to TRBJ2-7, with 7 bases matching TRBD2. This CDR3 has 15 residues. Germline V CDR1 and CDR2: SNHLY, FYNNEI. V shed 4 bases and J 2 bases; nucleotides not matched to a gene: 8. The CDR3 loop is CASSVVGGGAYEQYF. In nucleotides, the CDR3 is TGTGCCAGCAGTGTCGTTGGGGGGGGAGCCTACGAGCAGTACTTC.

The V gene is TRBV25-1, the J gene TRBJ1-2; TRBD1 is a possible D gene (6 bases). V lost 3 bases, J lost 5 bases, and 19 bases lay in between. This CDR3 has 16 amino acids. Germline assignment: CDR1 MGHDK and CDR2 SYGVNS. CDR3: CASSDLLGRGGYGYTF. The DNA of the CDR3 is TGTGCCAGCAGTGATCTCCTGGGGCGAGGGGGATATGGCTACACCTTC.

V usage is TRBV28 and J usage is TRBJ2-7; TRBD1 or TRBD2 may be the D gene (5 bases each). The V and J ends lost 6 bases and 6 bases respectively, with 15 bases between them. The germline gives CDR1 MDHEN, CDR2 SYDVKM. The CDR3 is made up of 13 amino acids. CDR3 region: CASSTPRGTEQYF. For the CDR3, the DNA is TGTGCCAGCAGCACCCCTCGGGGCACCGAGCAGTACTTC.

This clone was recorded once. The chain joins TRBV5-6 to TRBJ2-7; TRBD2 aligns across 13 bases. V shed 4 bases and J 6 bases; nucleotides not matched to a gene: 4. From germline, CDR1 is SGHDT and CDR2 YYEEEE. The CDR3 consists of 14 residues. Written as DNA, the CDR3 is TGTGCCAGCAGCCTAGGGACTAGCGGGGTCGAGCAGTACTTC. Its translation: CASSLGTSGVEQYF.